A selection of T cell receptor beta chains follows, all from one sample in a study of regulatory T cells in long-lasting Graves disease. TCRdb reprocessed the multiplex PCR reads with MiXCR, giving one entry per CDR3 protein. The sample lists hundreds of thousands of distinct CDR3 sequences, roughly 15% occurring once. The sample was also linked to a second study, of T cells in Graves' hyperthyroidism and ophthalmopathy.

Sequencing used peripheral blood mononuclear cells (PBMCs), obtained at new diagnosis, from a patient treated with antithyroid drugs. The receptors here all came from a woman under 40 with Graves disease. The CDR3 runs from the conserved cysteine through the conserved F or W. D genes are given only for firm matches. A clone size is listed for some rows: how often the clone was seen (once, few, many), or a class if it is expanded.

clone size	V gene	D gene	J gene	CDR3 protein	CDR3 DNA
few	TRBV30	TRBD1	TRBJ2-3	CAWSVQGDTQYF	TGTGCCTGGAGTGTACAGGGGGATACGCAGTATTTT
many	TRBV6-5	.	TRBJ2-2	CASSSHDDTGELFF	TGTGCCAGCAGTTCCCACGATGACACCGGGGAGCTGTTTTTT
many	TRBV28	.	TRBJ2-3	CASAGWGSSTDTQYF	TGTGCCAGCGCTGGGTGGGGTTCTAGCACAGATACGCAGTATTTT
many	TRBV29-1	TRBD2	TRBJ2-7	CSVGPGGPGEQYF	TGCAGCGTTGGGCCGGGAGGGCCTGGGGAGCAGTACTTC
many	TRBV12-3/TRBV12-4	TRBD1	TRBJ1-5	CASSQGTAVSNQPQHF	TGTGCCAGCAGCCAGGGGACAGCGGTTAGCAATCAGCCCCAGCATTTT
few	TRBV29-1	.	TRBJ1-3	CSVGMGPGNTIYF	TGCAGCGTTGGGATGGGTCCGGGAAACACCATATATTTT
many	TRBV2	.	TRBJ1-5	CASNERRSGNQPQHF	TGTGCCAGCAACGAGCGGCGTTCGGGCAATCAGCCCCAGCATTTT
.	TRBV29-1	TRBD1	TRBJ1-4	CSVYSVGRGRGANEKLVF	TGCAGCGTTTACAGCGTGGGCAGGGGGCGAGGCGCAAATGAAAAACTGGTTTTT
.	TRBV3-1	.	TRBJ1-6	CASSQGGYDSPLHF	TGTGCCAGCAGCCAAGGGGGCTACGATTCACCCCTCCACTTT
many	TRBV20-1	.	TRBJ2-7	CSAPSHGGSFYEQYF	TGCAGTGCTCCGAGTCATGGCGGGTCCTTCTACGAGCAGTACTTC
few	TRBV7-2	.	TRBJ1-2	CASSFPRGDYTF	TGTGCCAGCAGCTTCCCTCGAGGTGACTACACCTTC
.	TRBV28	TRBD1	TRBJ1-4	CASSLSGQGNEKLFF	TGTGCCAGCAGTTTATCGGGACAGGGGAATGAAAAACTGTTTTTT
few	TRBV5-8	TRBD2	TRBJ2-7	CASSLGLAGAEAYEQYF	TGTGCCAGCAGCCTCGGACTAGCGGGAGCAGAGGCCTACGAGCAGTACTTC
.	TRBV6-1	TRBD1	TRBJ2-3	CASRGKTGLDTQYF	TGTGCCAGCAGGGGGAAGACAGGGCTTGATACGCAGTATTTT
.	TRBV9	TRBD2	TRBJ2-1	CASSAGLAGSPPNNEQFF	TGTGCCAGCAGCGCGGGACTAGCGGGTAGCCCTCCTAACAATGAGCAGTTCTTC
.	TRBV20-1	.	TRBJ1-6	CSARDQGKSPLHF	TGCAGTGCTAGAGATCAGGGGAAGTCACCCCTCCACTTT
few	TRBV19	TRBD2	TRBJ2-4	CASTKGLAVAKNIQYF	TGTGCCAGTACCAAAGGACTAGCAGTAGCCAAAAACATTCAGTACTTC
.	TRBV6-9	.	TRBJ1-6	CASSYSVGGSSPLHF	TGTGCCAGCAGTTACTCCGTGGGGGGTAGCTCACCCCTCCACTTT
many	TRBV28	TRBD2	TRBJ2-1	CASRGWGLAGQEQFF	TGTGCCAGCAGGGGGTGGGGACTAGCGGGACAGGAGCAGTTCTTC
many	TRBV27	TRBD2	TRBJ2-7	CASSLVSSGRFGEQYF	TGTGCCAGCAGTTTAGTGTCTAGCGGGAGGTTCGGGGAGCAGTACTTC
few	TRBV2	.	TRBJ1-4	CASKIVQFNEKLFF	TGTGCCAGTAAAATTGTACAGTTTAATGAAAAACTGTTTTTT
few	TRBV7-2	.	TRBJ1-4	CASSFQGTNEKLFF	TGTGCCAGCAGCTTTCAGGGAACTAATGAAAAACTGTTTTTT
few	TRBV19	.	TRBJ1-5	CASSIYPQPQHF	TGTGCCAGTAGTATCTACCCACAGCCCCAGCATTTT
few	TRBV18	TRBD1	TRBJ2-1	CASSPPLWDRGYNEQFF	TGTGCCAGCTCACCACCTCTCTGGGACAGGGGTTACAATGAGCAGTTCTTC
.	TRBV5-1	.	TRBJ2-1	CASSPEWSYNEQFF	TGCGCCAGCAGCCCCGAGTGGTCCTACAATGAGCAGTTCTTC
few	TRBV30	.	TRBJ2-3	CAWSVEWGEVDTQYF	TGTGCCTGGAGTGTTGAATGGGGAGAGGTGGATACGCAGTATTTT
many	TRBV13	TRBD2	TRBJ2-7	CASSRSLAGGGYEQYF	TGTGCCAGCAGCCGGAGCCTAGCGGGAGGGGGCTACGAGCAGTACTTC